This T cell receptor beta chain was observed in a study of T cell repertoires in cytomegalovirus infection. Study observations and caveats: HLA-C-restricted CMV-specific TCR beta clonotypes prevailed in the ex vivo response.

V lost 5 bases, J lost 6 bases, and 5 bases stayed unmatched. CDR3 length: 13 amino acids. Per germline, CDR1 MNHEY and CDR2 SMNVEV (reference sequence). TCRdb reprocessed the reads with MiXCR, giving one entry per CDR3 protein. The table includes about 68,000 distinct CDR3 sequences, approximately 22% detected once. Details on this clonotype: Its specificity is not known.

Sequencing was carried out using PBMCs, sequenced either directly or after in vitro stimulation (not recorded which). The receptor was isolated from a human donor in good health (CMV status not recorded). Some clones in this sample may be carry-over from other donors' samples. The chain couples TRBV27 to TRBJ2-7; TRBD2 agrees at 9 bases. The CDR3 reads CASSVAGEGEQYF. CDR3 coding DNA: TGTGCCAGCAGTGTAGCGGGAGAGGGCGAGCAGTACTTC.